This T cell receptor beta chain was recovered during a study of cytomegalovirus exposure and HLA in healthy donors. Overall study context: Ancestry clustering placed around 81% of around 400 genotyped donors in the Caucasian-associated cluster.

This clone was found once. A multiplex PCR was run with 60 Vbeta primers and 13 Jbeta primers. Data came from immunoSEQ multiplex PCR; TCRdb stores just in-frame clones and leaves some out. The sample records roughly 280,000 clones, around 65% being singletons. V lost 0 bases, J lost 0 bases, and 10 bases lay in between. This CDR3 contains 16 residues. In germline, CDR1 is SGDLS, CDR2 YYNGEE. The rearrangement joins TRBV9 to TRBJ1-3; unclear D gene. This receptor was taken from a female donor in good health and CMV-seronegative. The sample taken for sequencing was PBMCs. The CDR3 coding sequence is TGTGCCAGCAGCGTAGATAAGGGAGTCTCTGGAAACACCATATATTTT. Residues: CASSVDKGVSGNTIYF. The full variable domain, with the rest looked up from reference TRBV9 and TRBJ1-3, is DSGVTQTPKHLITATGQRVTLRCSPRSGDLSVYWYQQSLDQGLQFLIQYYNGEERAKGNILERFSAQQFPDLHSELNLSSLELGDSALYFCASSVDKGVSGNTIYFGEGSWLTVV.